Reported below is one T cell receptor (beta chain). What it binds is unknown. The entry originates in a study of T cell responses to AZD1222 COVID-19 vaccine. Overall study: Analyses pooled second doses at about 4 or about 12 weeks. Overall study findings and caveats: White British ancestry dominated among donors, who included more females, and clonal diversity was possibly underestimated. Spike-wide vaccine-associated CD4 TCRs dominated at 160-218 and 743-854.

Trimming took off 5 bases at V and 9 bases at J, with 20 bases between the two ends. CDR1 and CDR2 from the germline V gene are SGHVS and FNYEAQ. There are 16 residues in the CDR3. Data came from immunoSEQ multiplex PCR; TCRdb stores just in-frame clones and leaves some out. The sample shows 99,000 or so clones, over 80% of them seen only once. Sample: peripheral blood, taken on day 0 of AZD1222 vaccination. This chain joins TRBV7-6 and TRBJ1-6; D ambiguous. This clonotype originated in an adult in good health. This CDR3 is CASSPTPGIPISPLHF. The CDR3 region has the DNA TGTGCCAGCAGCCCCACCCCGGGGATCCCAATTTCACCCCTCCACTTT. The full variable domain, with the rest looked up from reference TRBV7-6 and TRBJ1-6, is GAGVSQSPRYKVTKRGQDVALRCDPISGHVSLYWYRQALGQGPEFLTYFNYEAQQDKSGLPNDRFSAERPEGSISTLTIQRTEQRDSAMYRCASSPTPGIPISPLHFGNGTRLTVT.